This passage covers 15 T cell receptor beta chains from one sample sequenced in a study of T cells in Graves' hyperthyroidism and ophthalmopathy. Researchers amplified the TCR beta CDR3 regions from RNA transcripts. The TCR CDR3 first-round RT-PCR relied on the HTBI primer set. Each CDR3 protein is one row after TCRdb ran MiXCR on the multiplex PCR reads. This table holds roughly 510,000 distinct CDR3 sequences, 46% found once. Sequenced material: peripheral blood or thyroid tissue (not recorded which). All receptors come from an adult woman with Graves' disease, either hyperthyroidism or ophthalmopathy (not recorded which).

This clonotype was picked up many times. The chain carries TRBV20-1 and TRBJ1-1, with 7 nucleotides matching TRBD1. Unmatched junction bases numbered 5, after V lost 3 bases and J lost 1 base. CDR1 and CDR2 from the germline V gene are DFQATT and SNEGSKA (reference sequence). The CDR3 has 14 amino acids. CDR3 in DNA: TGCAGTGCTAGGGGAGGGGGCCCGAACACTGAAGCTTTCTTT. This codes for CSARGGGPNTEAFF.

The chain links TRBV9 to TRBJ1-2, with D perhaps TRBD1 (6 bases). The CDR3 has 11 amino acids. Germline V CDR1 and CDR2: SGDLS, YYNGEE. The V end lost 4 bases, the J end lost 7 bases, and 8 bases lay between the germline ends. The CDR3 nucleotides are TGTGCCAGCAGCCCACAGGGTGGCTACACCTTC. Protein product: CASSPQGGYTF.

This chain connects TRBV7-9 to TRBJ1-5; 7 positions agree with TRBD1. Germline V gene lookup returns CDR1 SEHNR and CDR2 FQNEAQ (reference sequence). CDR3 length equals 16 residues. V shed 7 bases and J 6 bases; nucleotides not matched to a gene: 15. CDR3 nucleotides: TGTGCCAGCATAGCCAGGGGGACAGCACCTGGTCAGCCCCAGCATTTT. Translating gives CASIARGTAPGQPQHF.

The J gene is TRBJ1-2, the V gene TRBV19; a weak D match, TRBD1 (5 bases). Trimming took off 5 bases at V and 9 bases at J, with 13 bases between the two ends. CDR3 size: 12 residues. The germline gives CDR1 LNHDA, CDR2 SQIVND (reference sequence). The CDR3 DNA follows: TGTGCCAGTAGTGGGGGGACCCCGCGCTACACCTTC. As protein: CASSGGTPRYTF. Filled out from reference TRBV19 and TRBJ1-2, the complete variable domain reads DGGITQSPKYLFRKEGQNVTLSCEQNLNHDAMYWYRQDPGQGLRLIYYSQIVNDFQKGDIAEGYSVSREKKESFPLTVTSAQKNPTAFYLCASSGGTPRYTFGSGTRLTVV.

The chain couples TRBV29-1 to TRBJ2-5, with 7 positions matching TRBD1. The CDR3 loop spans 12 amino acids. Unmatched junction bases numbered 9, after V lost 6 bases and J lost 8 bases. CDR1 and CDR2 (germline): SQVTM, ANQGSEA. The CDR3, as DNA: TGCAGCGTCTTTGACAGGGCGAACACCCAGTACTTC. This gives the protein CSVFDRANTQYF.

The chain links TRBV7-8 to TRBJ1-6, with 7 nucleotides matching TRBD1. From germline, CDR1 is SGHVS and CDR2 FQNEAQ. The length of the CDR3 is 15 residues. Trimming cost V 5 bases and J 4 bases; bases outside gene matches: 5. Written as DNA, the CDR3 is TGTGCCAGCAGCCTATACAGGGGATATAATTCACCCCTCCACTTT. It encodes CASSLYRGYNSPLHF.

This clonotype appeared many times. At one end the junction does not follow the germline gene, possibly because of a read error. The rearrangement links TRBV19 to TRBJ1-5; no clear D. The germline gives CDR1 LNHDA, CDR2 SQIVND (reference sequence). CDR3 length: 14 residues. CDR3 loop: CASSIDTLNRPQHF. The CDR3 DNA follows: TGTGCCAGTAGTATAGACACCCTTAATCGGCCCCAGCATTTT.

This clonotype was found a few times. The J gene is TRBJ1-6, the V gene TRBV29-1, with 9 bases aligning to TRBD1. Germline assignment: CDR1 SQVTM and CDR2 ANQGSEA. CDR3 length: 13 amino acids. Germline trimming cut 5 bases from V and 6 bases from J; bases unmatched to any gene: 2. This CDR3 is CSVRTGANSPLHF. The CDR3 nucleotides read TGCAGCGTTAGGACAGGGGCTAATTCACCCCTCCACTTT.

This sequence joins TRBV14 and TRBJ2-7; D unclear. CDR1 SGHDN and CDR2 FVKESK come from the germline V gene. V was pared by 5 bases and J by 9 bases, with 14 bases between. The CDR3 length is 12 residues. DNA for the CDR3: TGTGCCAGCAGCTCAGGATCGGTTTTGCAGTACTTC. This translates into CASSSGSVLQYF. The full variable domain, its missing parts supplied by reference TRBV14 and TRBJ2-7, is EAGVTQFPSHSVIEKGQTVTLRCDPISGHDNLYWYRRVMGKEIKFLLHFVKESKQDESGMPNNRFLAERTGGTYSTLKVQPAELEDSGVYFCASSSGSVLQYFGPGTRLTVT.

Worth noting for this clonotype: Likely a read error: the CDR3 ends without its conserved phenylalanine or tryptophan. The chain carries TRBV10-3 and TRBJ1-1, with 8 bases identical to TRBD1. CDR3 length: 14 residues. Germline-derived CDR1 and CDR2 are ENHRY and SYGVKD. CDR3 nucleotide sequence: TGTGACATCAGTGAGTCCCGACAGGGGTCTGAAGCTTTCCTT. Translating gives CDISESRQGSEAFL.

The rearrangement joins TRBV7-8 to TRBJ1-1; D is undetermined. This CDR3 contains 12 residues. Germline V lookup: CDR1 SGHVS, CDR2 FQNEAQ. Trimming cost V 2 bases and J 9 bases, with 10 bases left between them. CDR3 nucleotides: TGTGCCAGCAGCTTAAACAACGGCCAAGCTTTCTTT. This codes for CASSLNNGQAFF.

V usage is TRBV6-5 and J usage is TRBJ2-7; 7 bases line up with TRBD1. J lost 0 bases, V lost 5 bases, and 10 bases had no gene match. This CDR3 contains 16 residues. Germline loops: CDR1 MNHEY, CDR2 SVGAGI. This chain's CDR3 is CASSHRDSKNSYEQYF. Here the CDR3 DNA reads TGTGCCAGCAGTCACCGGGACAGCAAAAACTCCTACGAGCAGTACTTC.

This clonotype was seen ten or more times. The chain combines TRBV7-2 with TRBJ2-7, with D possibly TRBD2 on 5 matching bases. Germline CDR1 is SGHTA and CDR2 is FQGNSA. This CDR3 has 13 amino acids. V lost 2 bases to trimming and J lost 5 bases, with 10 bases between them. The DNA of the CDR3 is TGTGCCAGCAGCTTACCTAGCACCGACGAGCAGTACTTC. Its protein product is CASSLPSTDEQYF.

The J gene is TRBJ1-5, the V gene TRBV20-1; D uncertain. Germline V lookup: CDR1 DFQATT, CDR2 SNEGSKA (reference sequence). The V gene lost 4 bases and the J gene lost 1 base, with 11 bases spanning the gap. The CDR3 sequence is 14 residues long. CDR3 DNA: TGCAGTGCTACCCTCGGGTCGAGCAATCAGCCCCAGCATTTT. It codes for CSATLGSSNQPQHF.

CDR3 nucleotides: TGTGCCAGTAGCAGCGACAGCCCACGGAATCAGCCCCAGCATTTT. The encoded protein is CASSSDSPRNQPQHF. The chain couples TRBV19 to TRBJ1-5, with D perhaps matching TRBD1 (5 bases). CDR3 length: 15 amino acids. The germline CDR1 and CDR2 sequences are LNHDA and SQIVND (reference sequence). Trimming left V 6 bases short and J 4 bases short, with 16 bases between.